Presented here are 17 T cell receptor beta chains from one specimen sequenced in a study of cytomegalovirus exposure and HLA in healthy donors. PCR amplification relied on 60 Vbeta primers (plus 13 Jbeta primers). The assay was immunoSEQ multiplex PCR, and TCRdb's table has in-frame clones only and misses some. Of around 130,000 clones in the sample, roughly three quarters are singletons; the top ten hold 1.5% to 2%. Sample: PBMCs. These receptors originate from a woman between 25 and 40 years old in good health and CMV-seronegative.

The chain employs TRBV29-1 and TRBJ2-5, with D hard to call. The CDR3 consists of 13 residues. In germline, CDR1 is SQVTM, CDR2 ANQGSEA. The V end was cut by 3 bases, the J end by 4 bases, with 12 bases between. The CDR3 reads CSVDRGRRETQYF. The CDR3 DNA is TGCAGCGTTGACCGCGGAAGGAGAGAGACCCAGTACTTC.

The genes are TRBV5-5 and TRBJ2-1; 7 positions agree with TRBD2. J gave up 5 bases and V 1 base, and 3 bases lay outside the gene matches. CDR1 is SGHKS and CDR2 is YYEKEE in the germline V gene (reference sequence). This CDR3 has 14 amino acids. The CDR3 coding sequence is TGTGCCAGCAGCTTGTGGCTAGCGGACAATGAGCAGTTCTTC. The encoded protein is CASSLWLADNEQFF. The variable domain in full, completed from reference TRBV5-5 and TRBJ2-1, reads DAGVTQSPTHLIKTRGQQVTLRCSPISGHKSVSWYQQVLGQGPQFIFQYYEKEERGRGNFPDRFSARQFPNYSSELNVNALLLGDSALYLCASSLWLADNEQFFGPGTRLTVL.

This clone was found a few times. The chain recombines TRBV11-2 with TRBJ1-1; 10 nucleotides line up with TRBD1. V shed 5 bases, J shed 11 bases, and the junction held 8 bases outside the gene matches. Germline CDR1 SGHAT, CDR2 FQNNGV. The CDR3 spans 13 residues. The CDR3 spells CASSGDRGGLAFF. The CDR3 DNA sequence: TGTGCCAGCAGCGGGGACAGGGGAGGTTTGGCTTTCTTT.

This chain connects TRBV28 to TRBJ2-2; tentatively, D is TRBD2 (6 bases). Trimming removed 3 bases from V and 4 bases from J, with 18 bases in between. Germline lookup yields CDR1 MDHEN and CDR2 SYDVKM. This CDR3 has 17 amino acids. In DNA, the CDR3 is TGTGCCAGCAGTTTTTCAGCCGGGACTTGGGGCACCGGGGAGCTGTTTTTT. Its translation is CASSFSAGTWGTGELFF. Full variable domain (rest looked up from reference TRBV28 and TRBJ2-2): DVKVTQSSRYLVKRTGEKVFLECVQDMDHENMFWYRQDPGLGLRLIYFSYDVKMKEKGDIPEGYSVSREKKERFSLILESASTNQTSMYLCASSFSAGTWGTGELFFGEGSRLTVL.

The rearrangement links TRBV10-3 to TRBJ2-7, with D possibly being TRBD1 (6 bases). Per the germline V gene, CDR1 is ENHRY and CDR2 is SYGVKD. This CDR3 contains 13 residues. Trimming shortened V by 3 bases and J by 3 bases, and 9 bases separated the two germline ends. This CDR3 is CAISDNRVYEQYF. The DNA of the CDR3 is TGTGCCATCAGTGATAACAGGGTCTACGAGCAGTACTTC.

V and J are TRBV19 and TRBJ1-5, with a tentative D call TRBD1 (5 bases). With 1 base removed from V and 0 bases from J, the gap between germline ends came to 7 bases. Germline CDR1 and CDR2: LNHDA and SQIVND (reference sequence). CDR3 length: 15 amino acids. DNA of the CDR3: TGTGCCAGTAGTATAGGACAGAATAGCAATCAGCCCCAGCATTTT. Amino acids: CASSIGQNSNQPQHF.

The gene calls are TRBV4-1 and TRBJ1-1; 7 bases are a match to TRBD1. Germline trimming cut 3 bases from V and 1 base from J; bases unmatched to any gene: 11. CDR1 is MGHRA and CDR2 is YSYEKL in the germline V gene. CDR3 size: 17 residues. The CDR3: CASSHAALGTANTEAFF. CDR3 coding DNA: TGCGCCAGCAGCCATGCCGCGTTAGGGACAGCGAACACTGAAGCTTTCTTT.

The chain couples TRBV19 to TRBJ1-2; 9 nucleotides line up with TRBD1. Germline V gene sequence: CDR1 LNHDA, CDR2 SQIVND (reference sequence). The CDR3 consists of 16 residues. J gave up 2 bases and V 5 bases, and 9 bases lay outside the gene matches. CDR3 nucleotide sequence: TGTGCCAGTAGTCGCATTGACAGGGGGTGGAACTATGGCTACACCTTC. As protein: CASSRIDRGWNYGYTF.

The chain combines TRBV4-2 with TRBJ2-1; 9 bases match TRBD2. V gave up 7 bases and J gave up 6 bases; unmatched junction bases: 22. Germline V gene sequence: CDR1 LGHNA, CDR2 YNFKEQ. This CDR3 region has 19 residues. The CDR3 DNA follows: TGTGCCAGCACCCCCACTTTTGATAGCGGGGGCCCGGCCGTCAATGAGCAGTTCTTC. Protein: CASTPTFDSGGPAVNEQFF.

The chain employs TRBV19 and TRBJ1-4; TRBD1 is a possible D gene (6 bases). CDR1 and CDR2 from the germline V gene are LNHDA and SQIVND (reference sequence). This CDR3 is built from 14 residues. Trimming removed 2 bases at V and 8 bases at J, with 12 bases between. The CDR3 bases are TGTGCCAGTAGTATAATGGACAGTAACGAAAAACTGTTTTTT. The encoded protein is CASSIMDSNEKLFF.

The chain links TRBV12-2 to TRBJ1-1. TRBV12-2 is described as a pseudogene. This CDR3 is built from 13 residues. The CDR3 loop reads CASRRTRPFEAFF. CDR3 bases: TGTGCAAGTCGCCGGACTAGGCCTTTTGAAGCTTTCTTT.

This chain uses TRBV9 with TRBJ2-3, with TRBD2 matching over 12 bases. The CDR3 length is 18 residues. J was trimmed by 6 bases and V by 0 bases; bases with no gene match: 11. Germline V gene sequence: CDR1 SGDLS, CDR2 YYNGEE. Written as DNA, the CDR3 is TGTGCCAGCAGCGTAGCGCTCGGGACTAGCGGGTGGAGCGATACGCAGTATTTT. Translating it yields CASSVALGTSGWSDTQYF.

The chain has TRBV27 and TRBJ2-2, with D maybe TRBD1 (6 bases). This CDR3 region has 12 residues. The germline V gene has CDR1 MNHEY and CDR2 SMNVEV (reference sequence). The V gene lost 9 bases and the J gene lost 4 bases, with 9 bases spanning the gap. This CDR3 reads CASLRGTGELFF. The DNA of the CDR3 is TGTGCCAGTCTCAGGGGCACCGGGGAGCTGTTTTTT.

V is TRBV7-8 and J is TRBJ2-7; TRBD2 aligns across 7 bases. The trim removed 1 base at V and 2 bases at J, leaving 11 bases unmatched. CDR3 length equals 17 residues. Germline CDR1 and CDR2: SGHVS and FQNEAQ. CDR3 nucleotides: TGTGCCAGCAGCTTAGGGCTAGCGGCACCTTCCCCCTACGAGCAGTACTTC. This encodes CASSLGLAAPSPYEQYF.

V is TRBV7-9 and J is TRBJ2-3, with a weak D call TRBD2 (5 bases). With 1 base removed from V and 4 bases from J, the gap between germline ends came to 12 bases. Germline V gene lookup returns CDR1 SEHNR and CDR2 FQNEAQ (reference sequence). This CDR3 spans 15 amino acids. In DNA form, the CDR3 reads TGTGCCAGCAGCTTAGGGGAAACTAGTGCAGATACGCAGTATTTT. Protein product: CASSLGETSADTQYF.

This clone was recorded only once. The CDR3 spells CASSLEGTGDYGYTF. In DNA form, the CDR3 reads TGTGCCAGCAGCTTAGAAGGGACAGGGGACTATGGCTACACCTTC. The rearrangement uses TRBV7-2 and TRBJ1-2, with 10 bases fitting TRBD1. The CDR3 is 15 residues long. The germline gives CDR1 SGHTA, CDR2 FQGNSA. Germline trimming cut 1 base from V and 3 bases from J; bases unmatched to any gene: 2.

The genes are TRBV11-2 and TRBJ2-7; 9 bases match TRBD2. The CDR3 runs 15 residues. The trim removed 5 bases at V and 4 bases at J, leaving 9 bases unmatched. CDR1 is SGHAT and CDR2 is FQNNGV in the germline V gene. CDR3 sequence: CASSLQAGGRYEQYF. CDR3 nucleotide sequence: TGTGCCAGCAGCCTTCAAGCGGGAGGTCGGTACGAGCAGTACTTC.